This entry features one T cell receptor (beta chain) sequence. This clonotype was counted at least ten times. Its target antigen remains unknown. No much larger clonotype is one base removed from it; base qualities were not supplied. These data come from a study of HIV-infected children after antiretroviral therapy interruption (dated by TCRdb to between 2018 and 2021). A note on the overall study: Eight children were included: four on planned treatment interruption and four on continuous treatment, all with CD4+ count above 500 and viral load below 50 copies/ml. The interruption group had a median age of roughly 9.5 years, compared with 7 to 8 years in the continuous treatment group. Exposure to EBV and CMV had been recorded for most participating children. For the interruption arm, samples were taken at week 0, at week 12, at the end of interruption (week 24 or 48), and roughly 3 years after the study ended. Continuous-treatment samples were analyzed from corresponding weeks 0, 48 and 150. Alongside thymic output measurements, TCR repertoires of children on planned treatment interruption were compared with TCR repertoires of children on continuous antiretroviral treatment.

What the authors observed across the whole study: The low number of patients is a limitation and the data should be interpreted with caution. In the naive CD4+ repertoires of PTI patients, CDR3 sharing between time points dropped after the start of interruption, while many sequences were shared between the end of interruption and 3 years later. The sorted CD45RA+ naive cells might contain minor non-naive CD45RA+ populations, such as EMRA or stem memory cells. The naive CD4+ Gini coefficient rose by the end of treatment interruption, suggesting clonal expansion, and returned to baseline by 3 years.

Library preparation employed 3' RACE. To correct PCR amplification bias, TCR libraries were generated from RNA with a 3' RACE protocol that used unique molecular identifiers. As many as 12 amplicon libraries were pooled and then sequenced on an Illumina MiSeq using v2 2x250 paired-end chemistry. The authors' analysis ran thus. Reads were processed with Decombinator to assign V and J genes and CDR3, with barcode-based error and PCR bias correction. Repertoires were subsampled to equal depth before Gini coefficient calculation using the R ineq package. Three approaches were used to assess CDR3 similarity: GLIPH, Hamming distance and a shared triplet metric. The public sequencing data were trimmed at Q25 with fastp and processed into clonotypes with MiXCR by TCRdb, which kept only in-frame beta chains. Entries that share a CDR3 protein sequence are merged under the most common genes and DNA. These V and J calls are TCRdb output, not the study's own analysis. The table for this sample lists tens of thousands of distinct CDR3 sequences; roughly 4.5% of them were counted only once. The biggest ten clones account for approximately 0.7% of the sample.

V is reduced by 8 bases and J by 2 bases, leaving a spacing of 14 bases between them. Based on the germline V gene, the CDR1 and CDR2 sequences are MNHEY and SVGAGI. Reading from cysteine to phenylalanine, the CDR3 counts 14 amino acids. The read is trimmed to its CDR3 DNA, 42 bases read in frame from base 1. The treatment or condition label on this specimen signifies: PENTA 11 planned treatment interruption arm or continuous ART arm. The participants were children from the United Kingdom between 2 and 15 years old who had been on ART with at least three drugs for 24 weeks or longer. Cryopreserved PBMCs containing at least 5 million viable cells were required, and a few candidate patients were excluded because of low viable PBMC yield. Naive CD4+ CD45RA+ CD45RO- T cells were FACS-sorted from thawed PBMCs on a FACSAria III cell sorter. After sorting, the cells were fixed and RNA was extracted first with the RNeasy FFPE kit and then with the RNeasy Micro kit.

The sequencing here drew on CD45RA+ CD4+ T cells from PBMCs, pooled from several time points, taken from a donor given antiretroviral therapy, either interrupted or continuous. Explained via the paper, the cell subset or site label denotes: naive CD4+ CD45RA+ CD45RO- T cells. The chain employs TRBV6-5 and TRBJ2-3; TRBD1 could be the D gene, as 6 bases match. This TCR was recovered from a pool of human donors with HIV. The CDR3 reads as follows: CASGGRAFTDTQYF. In nucleotides, the sequence is TGTGCCAGCGGGGGCAGGGCCTTCACAGATACGCAGTATTTT.